Below, 12 T cell receptor beta chains from the same sample are listed, as sequenced in a study of cytomegalovirus exposure and HLA in healthy donors. A multiplex PCR was run with 60 Vbeta primers and 13 Jbeta primers. TCRdb's table, derived via immunoSEQ multiplex PCR, lists solely in-frame clones and lacks some. Of about 160,000 clones listed, approximately 78% are singletons. What was sequenced was PBMCs. These TCRs come from a woman in her 30s in good health and CMV-seropositive.

This clone came up a few times. The V and J genes are TRBV5-1 and TRBJ1-1, with D possibly TRBD1 on 6 matching bases. Germline CDR1 SGHRS, CDR2 YFSETQ. This CDR3 is built from 15 residues. The V end was cut by 6 bases, the J end by 0 bases, with 15 bases between. The CDR3 here is CASTGQSAMNTEAFF. CDR3 DNA: TGCGCCAGCACCGGACAGTCCGCCATGAACACTGAAGCTTTCTTT.

This sequence joins TRBV9 and TRBJ1-3; tentative D call: TRBD1 (5 bases). CDR1 and CDR2 from the germline V gene are SGDLS and YYNGEE. Trimming pared 1 base from V and 4 bases from J, leaving 9 bases between. This CDR3 has 14 amino acids. This chain's CDR3 is CASSVRGTGNTIYF. The CDR3 DNA reads as TGTGCCAGCAGCGTAAGGGGAACAGGAAACACCATATATTTT.

The J gene is TRBJ2-4, the V gene TRBV5-1; D may be TRBD1 (5 bases). CDR3 length: 14 amino acids. Trimming left V 4 bases short and J 8 bases short, with 16 bases between. Per germline, CDR1 SGHRS and CDR2 YFSETQ. CDR3 amino acids: CASSRGGHGDIQYF. The CDR3 coding sequence is TGCGCCAGCAGCCGAGGCGGACATGGGGACATTCAGTACTTC.

The chain's CDR3 is CASSGDRYSYNEQFF. CDR3 bases: TGTGCCAGCAGTGGGGACAGGTACTCCTACAATGAGCAGTTCTTC. The chain combines TRBV2 with TRBJ2-1; 8 bases match TRBD1. CDR1 and CDR2 from the germline V gene are SNHLY and FYNNEI. Unmatched junction bases numbered 2, after V lost 4 bases and J lost 0 bases. This CDR3 is built from 15 residues.

This chain links TRBV4-3 with TRBJ1-4; D not resolved. Looked up from germline, CDR1 is LGHNA and CDR2 is YSLEER. The CDR3 has 16 amino acids. V shed 0 bases and J shed 6 bases, with 14 bases lying between them. Written as DNA, the CDR3 is TGCGCCAGCAGCCAAGATCTCAGCACAGCTGATGAAAAACTGTTTTTT. Protein: CASSQDLSTADEKLFF.

The chain couples TRBV5-6 to TRBJ1-6, with D hard to call. From germline, CDR1 is SGHDT and CDR2 YYEEEE. V shed 3 bases and J shed 8 bases, with 15 bases lying between them. CDR3 length: 15 amino acids. The DNA of the CDR3 is TGTGCCAGCAGCTCGTATCCCCAACCGGATTCACCCCTCCACTTT. Translation: CASSSYPQPDSPLHF.

This clone was observed once. The rearrangement joins TRBV10-3 to TRBJ1-6; TRBD1 matches 7 bases. Germline assignment: CDR1 ENHRY and CDR2 SYGVKD. CDR3 size: 16 residues. J was trimmed by 4 bases and V by 6 bases; bases with no gene match: 9. DNA for the CDR3: TGTGCCATCAGGCCCGACAGGGCGTCGTATAATTCACCCCTCCACTTT. It is translated as CAIRPDRASYNSPLHF.

J is TRBJ2-7 and V is TRBV5-1; the match to TRBD1 covers 12 bases. Germline V gene lookup returns CDR1 SGHRS and CDR2 YFSETQ. This CDR3 comprises 16 residues. V gave up 3 bases and J gave up 2 bases; unmatched junction bases: 6. The CDR3 DNA follows: TGCGCCAGCAGCTCTGGGACAGGGGGCCCTACCTACGAGCAGTACTTC. It yields the protein CASSSGTGGPTYEQYF.

The table lists this clone with a few counts. As DNA, the CDR3 is TGTGCCAGCAGTTTCCCGAGCGGGGGGAACACAGATACGCAGTATTTT. Protein product: CASSFPSGGNTDTQYF. The chain employs TRBV28 and TRBJ2-3, with 9 positions matching TRBD2. This CDR3 region has 16 residues. In germline, CDR1 is MDHEN, CDR2 SYDVKM. With V trimmed by 3 bases and J by 2 bases, 6 bases remained unmatched.

The chain joins TRBV13 to TRBJ2-7, with a possible D match to TRBD2 (6 bases). Germline CDR1 reads PRHDT; CDR2 reads FYEKMQ (reference sequence). This CDR3 region has 14 residues. Trimming took off 0 bases at V and 5 bases at J, with 11 bases between the two ends. The CDR3 loop is CASSLGPGGHEQYF. The CDR3 DNA sequence: TGTGCCAGCAGCTTAGGTCCCGGGGGTCACGAGCAGTACTTC.

The rearrangement links TRBV30 to TRBJ1-3; D possibly corresponds to TRBD1 (5 bases). In germline, CDR1 is GTSNPN, CDR2 SVGIG (reference sequence). With 5 bases removed from V and 2 bases from J, the gap between germline ends came to 10 bases. CDR3 size: 13 residues. The CDR3 loop reads CAWAQVPGNTIYF. CDR3 DNA sequence: TGTGCCTGGGCACAGGTGCCTGGAAACACCATATATTTT.

This chain uses TRBV6-6 with TRBJ2-2; D gene ambiguous. The germline gives CDR1 MNHNY, CDR2 SVGAGI (reference sequence). The CDR3 runs to 16 residues. The germline V and J ends were trimmed by 0 bases and 0 bases, with 8 bases remaining between them. DNA of the CDR3: TGTGCCAGCAGTTACTCGAGTACGGCGAACACCGGGGAGCTGTTTTTT. Translating gives CASSYSSTANTGELFF.